This record covers a single T cell receptor beta chain. No antigen is known for it. The sample is drawn from a study of T cell clonotyping in hematopoietic cell transplantation. Findings and caveats of the study: Graft donor and pretransplant recipient Inverse Simpson Index values predicted broader posttransplant TCR diversity.

Sequencing used immunoSEQ multiplex PCR; TCRdb keeps in-frame clones, though not all of them. Of around 6,000 clones in the sample, approximately 70% were seen once. Germline V gene lookup returns CDR1 KGHSH and CDR2 LQKENI. Trimming removed 2 bases from V and 2 bases from J, with 0 bases in between. This CDR3 has 11 residues. This chain connects TRBV18 to TRBJ1-2; D not resolved. The starting material was PBMCs, obtained 180 days after allogeneic stem cell transplant. The sequence derives from a male patient aged 45 to 59 who had an allogeneic stem cell transplant from an unrelated donor, so the T cells may come from the graft donor. Some clones in this sample may be carry-over from other donors' samples. This CDR3 is CASSPNYGYTF. DNA of the CDR3: TGTGCCAGCTCACCAAACTATGGCTACACCTTC. Complete variable domain (other parts from reference TRBV18 and TRBJ1-2): NAGVMQNPRHLVRRRGQEARLRCSPMKGHSHVYWYRQLPEEGLKFMVYLQKENIIDESGMPKERFSAEFPKEGPSILRIQQVVRGDSAAYFCASSPNYGYTFGSGTRLTVV.